This T cell receptor beta chain was documented in a study of cytomegalovirus exposure and HLA in healthy donors. V lost 3 bases and J lost 4, with 10 bases in between. The length of the CDR3 is 14 residues. Germline CDR1 is LNHDA and CDR2 is SQIVND (reference sequence). Amplification used 60 Vbeta primers and 13 Jbeta primers. Produced via immunoSEQ multiplex PCR; TCRdb's table is partial and in-frame only. In the table there are 200,000 to 250,000 clones, around 80% of which are singletons. This clone occurred once. V gene TRBV19 combines with J gene TRBJ1-5; no definite D call. The sample comprised PBMCs. This clonotype was obtained from a woman aged 35 to 49 in good health and CMV-seronegative. CDR3 protein: CASSMGVGNQPQHF. The DNA for the CDR3 is TGTGCCAGTAGTATGGGAGTAGGTAATCAGCCCCAGCATTTT.